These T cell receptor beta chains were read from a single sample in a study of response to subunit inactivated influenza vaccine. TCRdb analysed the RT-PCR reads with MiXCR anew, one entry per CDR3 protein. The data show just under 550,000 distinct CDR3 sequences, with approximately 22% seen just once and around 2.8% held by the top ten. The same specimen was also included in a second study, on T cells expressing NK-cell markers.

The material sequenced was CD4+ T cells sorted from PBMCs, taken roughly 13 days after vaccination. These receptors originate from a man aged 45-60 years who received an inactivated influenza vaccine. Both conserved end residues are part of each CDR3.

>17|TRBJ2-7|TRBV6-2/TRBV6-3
CASSFTSGRAGRYEQYF
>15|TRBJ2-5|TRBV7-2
CASSLVLGDQETQYF
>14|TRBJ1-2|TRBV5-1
CASTDQGNPYGYTF
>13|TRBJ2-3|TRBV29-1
CSVGERYTDTQYF
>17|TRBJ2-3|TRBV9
CASSGGLTRLKEDTQYF
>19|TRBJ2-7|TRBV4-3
CASSLSGTDLGELDYEQYF
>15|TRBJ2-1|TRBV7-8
CASSAGTSGIYEQFF
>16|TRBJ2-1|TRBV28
CASSTASGGSYNEQFF
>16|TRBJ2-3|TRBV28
CASSADSGRSTDTQYF
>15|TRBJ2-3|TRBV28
CASFGGAGVTDTQYF
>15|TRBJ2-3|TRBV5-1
CASSYSPLGTDTQYF
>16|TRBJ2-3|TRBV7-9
CASRRPGETSTDTQYF
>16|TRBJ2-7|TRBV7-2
CASSPSGQPYSYEQYF
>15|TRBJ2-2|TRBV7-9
CASSRVRRGAGELFF
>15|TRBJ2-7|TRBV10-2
CASSTPSMASYEQYF
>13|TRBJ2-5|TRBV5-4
CASSLGQSETQYF
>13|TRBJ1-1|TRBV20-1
CSAQTTGNTEAFF
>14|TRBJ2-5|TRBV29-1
CSAKQRGAQETQYF
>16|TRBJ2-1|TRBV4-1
CASSHLRGTGGYEQFF
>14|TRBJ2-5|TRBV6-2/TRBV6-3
CASTSGWESETQYF
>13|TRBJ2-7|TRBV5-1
CASSPSTPYEQYF
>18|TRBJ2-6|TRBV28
CASSWEGRASSGANVLTF
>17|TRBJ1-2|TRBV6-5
CASSYSSRGRVNYGYTF
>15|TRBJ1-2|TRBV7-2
CASSLVRGDARGYTF
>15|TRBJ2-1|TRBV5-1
CASSYGGSRVSPEFF
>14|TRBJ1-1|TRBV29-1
CSVGAGGLNTEAFF
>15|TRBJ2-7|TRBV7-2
CASSLAGTGLGEQYF
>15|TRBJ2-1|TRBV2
CASSEGGRSGNEQFF
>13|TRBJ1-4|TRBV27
CASSLLGGEKLFF
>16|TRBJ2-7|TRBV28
CASSLWLGPGNYEQYF
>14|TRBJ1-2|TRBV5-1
CASSWGQQDYGYTF
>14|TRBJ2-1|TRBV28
CASPGVPPYNEQFF
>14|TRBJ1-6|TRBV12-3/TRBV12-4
CASSLRTSNSPLHF
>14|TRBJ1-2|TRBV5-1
CASSLLQLGYGYTF
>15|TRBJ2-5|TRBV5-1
CASSLEARTGETQYF
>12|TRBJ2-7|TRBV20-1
CSARDFGGEQYF